Listed below are T cell receptor beta chains from one sample, sequenced in a study of CD8+CD57+ T cells in acquired aplastic anemia. TCRdb called the reads again in MiXCR, with one record for every CDR3 protein. The sample has 200,000 to 250,000 distinct CDR3 sequences, 40% to 60% seen once. The sample was sorted CD4+, CD8+, or CD8+CD57+ T cells (not recorded which) from PBMCs. These receptors all stem from a human donor with aplastic anemia. Both conserved end residues are part of each CDR3. The D gene is left open where the match is weak. Expanded clones are given a class, and other clones once, few, many or no size at all.

size	D	V	J	CDR3	DNA
NA	TRBD1	TRBV6-4	TRBJ1-5	CASSPPGQGNQPQHF	TGTGCCAGCAGCCCACCGGGACAGGGGAATCAGCCCCAGCATTTT
once	NA	TRBV14	TRBJ1-6	CASSSRQESPLHF	TGTGCTAGCAGCAGTAGACAGGAGTCACCCCTCCACTTT
many	NA	TRBV20-1	TRBJ2-7	CSATAGGRGALYEQYF	TGCAGTGCTACCGCAGGTGGCCGGGGGGCCCTCTACGAGCAGTACTTC
NA	NA	TRBV29-1	TRBJ1-4	CSVDQQGTNEKLFF	TGCAGCGTTGATCAACAGGGCACTAATGAAAAACTGTTTTTT
NA	NA	TRBV20-1	TRBJ2-1	CSAQTNIRNNEQFF	TGCAGTGCTCAGACTAACATTCGGAACAATGAGCAGTTCTTC
NA	NA	TRBV7-9	TRBJ2-6	CASSSVGANVLTF	TGTGCCAGCAGCTCCGTGGGGGCCAACGTCCTGACTTTC
NA	NA	TRBV18	TRBJ2-7	CASSPPGQGPYEQYF	TGTGCCAGCTCACCACCTGGTCAGGGACCCTACGAGCAGTACTTC
NA	NA	TRBV7-2	TRBJ1-2	CAIDRWGGYGYTF	TGTGCCATCGACCGGTGGGGCGGCTATGGCTACACCTTC
NA	TRBD1	TRBV19	TRBJ1-2	CASTGQGEGGYTF	TGTGCCAGTACGGGACAGGGCGAAGGTGGCTACACCTTC
NA	NA	TRBV6-6	TRBJ2-5	CASGPGHSNQPQYF	TGTGCCAGCGGACCTGGCCATAGCAATCAGCCCCAGTACTTC
many	TRBD2	TRBV7-3	TRBJ2-2	CASSFSGGPNTGELFF	TGTGCCAGCAGCTTCAGCGGGGGCCCGAACACCGGGGAGCTGTTTTTT
many	TRBD1	TRBV6-1	TRBJ1-2	CASRDRVTGYTF	TGTGCCAGCAGGGACAGGGTGACTGGCTACACCTTC
NA	NA	TRBV10-3	TRBJ2-7	CAISDGPIYEQYF	TGTGCCATCAGTGATGGGCCGATCTACGAGCAGTACTTC
NA	NA	TRBV7-6	TRBJ1-1	CASSFNNTEAFF	TGTGCCAGCAGCTTTAATAACACTGAAGCTTTCTTT
NA	NA	TRBV7-9	TRBJ1-2	CASSQRGWDYGYTF	TGTGCCAGCAGCCAACGTGGGTGGGACTATGGCTACACCTTC
NA	TRBD2	TRBV15	TRBJ2-1	CATSRPSGGPGEQFF	TGTGCCACCAGCAGGCCTAGCGGGGGGCCAGGTGAGCAGTTCTTC
few	NA	TRBV19	TRBJ1-6	CASSRMWDPVGSPLHF	TGTGCCAGTAGTCGTATGTGGGACCCAGTCGGTTCACCCCTCCACTTT
many	NA	TRBV3-1	TRBJ1-2	CASSPTQGNSGYTF	TGTGCCAGCAGCCCGACGCAGGGTAATTCTGGCTACACCTTC
NA	TRBD2	TRBV29-1	TRBJ2-7	CSVAGTSGRSTYF	TGCAGCGTCGCCGGGACTAGCGGGCGTTCTACGTACTTC
few	NA	TRBV9	TRBJ1-5	CASSVGQGGDQPQHF	TGTGCCAGCAGCGTGGGACAAGGTGGAGACCAGCCCCAGCATTTT
NA	NA	TRBV9	TRBJ1-5	CASSVGTSGGETQHF	TGTGCCAGCAGCGTAGGGACTAGCGGGGGTGAGACCCAGCATTTT
NA	TRBD1	TRBV7-8	TRBJ2-7	CASSPRQGPYEQYF	TGTGCCAGCAGCCCTAGACAGGGCCCCTACGAGCAGTACTTC
many	NA	TRBV20-1	TRBJ1-1	CSATPSGAEAFF	TGCAGTGCTACCCCCTCAGGGGCTGAAGCTTTCTTT
many	NA	TRBV12-3/TRBV12-4	TRBJ1-2	CASSSPQTPGGYTF	TGTGCCAGCAGCTCTCCCCAGACCCCGGGGGGCTACACCTTC
many	NA	TRBV25-1	TRBJ1-3	CASAKGFDGNTIYF	TGTGCCAGCGCCAAGGGGTTTGATGGAAACACCATATATTTT
NA	NA	TRBV19	TRBJ1-1	CASSMRVVNTEAFF	TGTGCCAGTAGTATGAGGGTGGTGAACACTGAAGCTTTCTTT
few	TRBD2	TRBV25-1	TRBJ2-3	CASSGLAGGYGDTQYF	TGTGCCAGCAGCGGACTAGCGGGGGGGTATGGAGATACGCAGTATTTT
NA	TRBD2	TRBV3-1	TRBJ2-5	CASSLRTSGTGYQETQYF	TGTGCCAGCAGCCTACGGACTAGCGGTACGGGGTACCAAGAGACCCAGTACTTC
few	TRBD1	TRBV2	TRBJ1-2	CASRGTASDGYTF	TGTGCCAGCAGGGGGACAGCATCGGATGGCTACACCTTC
NA	TRBD1	TRBV5-1	TRBJ2-7	CASTRMGQRVHEQYF	TGCGCCAGCACTCGTATGGGACAGCGAGTCCACGAGCAGTACTTC
few	TRBD1	TRBV18	TRBJ1-2	CASSPDRGGYTF	TGTGCCAGCTCGCCCGACAGGGGGGGCTACACCTTC
NA	TRBD2	TRBV5-1	TRBJ2-7	CASTQSGAYEQYF	TGCGCCAGCACTCAGAGCGGGGCTTACGAGCAGTACTTC
few	TRBD2	TRBV12-3/TRBV12-4	TRBJ2-1	CASSFELAGGKNEQFF	TGTGCCAGCAGTTTCGAACTAGCGGGGGGGAAAAATGAGCAGTTCTTC
NA	NA	TRBV19	TRBJ1-2	CASSFPRDFGYGYTF	TGTGCCAGTAGTTTCCCCAGGGATTTTGGCTATGGCTACACCTTC
NA	TRBD2	TRBV6-5	TRBJ2-2	CASQGGSGELFF	TGTGCCAGCCAGGGAGGGTCCGGGGAGCTGTTTTTT
once	NA	TRBV15	TRBJ1-6	CATSRDGSPLHF	TGTGCCACCAGCAGAGATGGCTCACCCCTCCACTTT
many	NA	TRBV29-1	TRBJ1-5	CSVRDSNQPQHF	TGCAGCGTTAGGGATAGCAATCAGCCCCAGCATTTT
once	TRBD1	TRBV14	TRBJ1-2	CASSQKRGLGYTF	TGTGCCAGCAGCCAAAAAAGGGGGCTCGGCTACACCTTC
NA	TRBD1	TRBV5-4	TRBJ2-7	CASSQTGTGGSYEQYF	TGTGCCAGCAGCCAAACCGGGACAGGGGGCTCCTACGAGCAGTACTTC
NA	NA	TRBV20-1	TRBJ1-2	CSAREGTDDGYTF	TGCAGTGCTAGAGAGGGAACGGACGATGGCTACACCTTC
NA	NA	TRBV7-8	TRBJ2-3	CASSLGGRNTDTQYF	TGTGCCAGCAGCCTCGGGGGACGGAACACAGATACGCAGTATTTT
once	NA	TRBV5-1	TRBJ1-1	CASSFSGSEAFF	TGCGCCAGCAGCTTTTCAGGGTCTGAAGCTTTCTTT
NA	TRBD2	TRBV5-4	TRBJ2-7	CASSWTSGGRDEQYF	TGTGCCAGCAGCTGGACTAGCGGGGGGCGGGACGAGCAGTACTTC
NA	NA	TRBV6-9	TRBJ1-6	CASSLTTTGNNSPLHF	TGTGCCAGCAGTTTGACTACAACCGGGAACAATTCACCCCTCCACTTT
NA	TRBD2	TRBV2	TRBJ2-1	CASAERGGAFCNEQFF	TGTGCTAGCGCTGAACGGGGGGGGGCCTTCTGCAATGAGCAGTTCTTC
many	NA	TRBV10-3	TRBJ2-1	CAIRPGHTTSSYNEQFF	TGTGCCATCAGACCGGGACACACTACGAGCTCCTACAATGAGCAGTTCTTC
NA	NA	TRBV4-1	TRBJ2-2	CASSQGPADTGELFF	TGCGCCAGCAGCCAAGGTCCGGCGGACACCGGGGAGCTGTTTTTT
NA	NA	TRBV2	TRBJ2-7	CASSPYRSGYEQYF	TGTGCCAGCAGCCCCTACAGGTCGGGTTACGAGCAGTACTTC
NA	NA	TRBV2	TRBJ2-7	CASRRDRSFHEQYF	TGTGCCAGCCGAAGAGACAGGTCCTTCCACGAGCAGTACTTC